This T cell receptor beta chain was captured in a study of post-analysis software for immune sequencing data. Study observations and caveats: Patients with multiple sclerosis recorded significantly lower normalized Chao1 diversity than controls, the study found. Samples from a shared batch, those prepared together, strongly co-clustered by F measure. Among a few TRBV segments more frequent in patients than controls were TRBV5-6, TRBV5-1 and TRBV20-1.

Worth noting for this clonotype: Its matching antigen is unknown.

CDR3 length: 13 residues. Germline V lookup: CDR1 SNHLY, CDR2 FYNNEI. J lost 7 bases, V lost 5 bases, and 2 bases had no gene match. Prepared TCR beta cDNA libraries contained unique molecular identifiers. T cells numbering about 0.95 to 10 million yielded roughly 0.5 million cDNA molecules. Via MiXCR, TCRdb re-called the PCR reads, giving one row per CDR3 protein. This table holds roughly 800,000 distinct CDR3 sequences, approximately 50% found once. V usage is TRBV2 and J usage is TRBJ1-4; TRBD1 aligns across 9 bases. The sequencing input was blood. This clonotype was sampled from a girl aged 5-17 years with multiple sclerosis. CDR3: CASSRDRVEKLFF. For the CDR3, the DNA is TGTGCCAGCAGTCGGGACAGGGTTGAAAAACTGTTTTTT.